The rows below give T cell receptor beta chains drawn from one sample of a study of CD8 T cells in Susac syndrome. TCRdb itself ran the immunoSEQ multiplex PCR reads through MiXCR, one entry per CDR3 protein. Counted here are about 130,000 distinct CDR3 sequences, around 94% occurring once; the ten biggest clones make up around 0.2%. Material for sequencing was CD8+ T cells from PBMCs. The receptors here all came from a human donor with Susac syndrome. Both conserved end residues are part of each CDR3. A D gene is named only where the DNA matches it firmly. Clone size, where shown, is once, few, many, or a class for clones that have expanded.

size | J | length | D | V | CDR3 | DNA
- | TRBJ1-1 | 16 | - | TRBV5-6 | CASSLQLMGLNTEAFF | TGTGCCAGCAGCTTACAGCTGATGGGGCTGAACACTGAAGCTTTCTTT
- | TRBJ2-5 | 15 | - | TRBV12-3/TRBV12-4 | CASSRDSQYQETQYF | TGTGCCAGCAGTAGAGACAGCCAGTACCAAGAGACCCAGTACTTC
- | TRBJ1-1 | 15 | - | TRBV6-4 | CATGESGAQETEAFF | TGTGCCACCGGAGAGTCCGGAGCGCAGGAAACTGAAGCTTTCTTT
- | TRBJ1-1 | 12 | - | TRBV24-1 | CATSDGRLEAFF | TGTGCCACCAGTGATGGACGGCTGGAAGCTTTCTTT
few | TRBJ2-7 | 12 | - | TRBV13 | CASSSQFYEQYF | TGTGCCAGCAGCTCCCAGTTCTACGAGCAGTACTTC
once | TRBJ2-6 | 19 | TRBD1 | TRBV2 | CASSETTRDRDSGANVLTF | TGTGCCAGCAGTGAGACCACTCGGGACAGGGACTCTGGGGCCAACGTCCTGACTTTC
- | TRBJ2-7 | 15 | TRBD2 | TRBV20-1 | CSARDLAGQTYEQYF | TGCAGTGCTAGGGATTTAGCGGGGCAGACCTACGAGCAGTACTTC
- | TRBJ2-1 | 15 | - | TRBV5-1 | CASSLSPRRDNEQFF | TGCGCCAGCAGCTTGTCTCCCAGACGGGACAATGAGCAGTTCTTC
- | TRBJ2-1 | 18 | TRBD2 | TRBV4-1 | CASSQDPGAGGWNNEQFF | TGCGCCAGCAGCCAAGATCCTGGAGCGGGAGGGTGGAACAATGAGCAGTTCTTC
- | TRBJ2-1 | 13 | - | TRBV7-8 | CASSPGRGNEQFF | TGTGCCAGCAGCCCCGGCCGGGGCAATGAGCAGTTCTTC
- | TRBJ2-3 | 10 | - | TRBV20-1 | CSGARYTQYF | TGCAGTGGGGCGCGGTATACGCAGTATTTT
once | TRBJ1-2 | 14 | - | TRBV19 | CASRAGGDNYGYTF | TGTGCCAGTAGAGCCGGGGGTGATAACTATGGCTACACCTTC
- | TRBJ1-1 | 17 | - | TRBV20-1 | CSARDFRGRGGSTEAFF | TGCAGTGCTAGAGATTTTCGGGGGAGAGGGGGGTCCACTGAAGCTTTCTTT
- | TRBJ1-2 | 17 | - | TRBV9 | CASSVGGSAFTNYGYTF | TGTGCCAGCAGCGTAGGCGGAAGCGCCTTCACTAACTATGGCTACACCTTC
- | TRBJ1-2 | 13 | - | TRBV9 | CASSVGPNYGYTF | TGTGCCAGCAGCGTAGGCCCAAACTATGGCTACACCTTC
- | TRBJ1-2 | 12 | TRBD1 | TRBV30 | CASYTGGYGYTF | TGTGCCAGCTATACAGGGGGCTATGGCTACACCTTC
- | TRBJ1-5 | 13 | - | TRBV6-4 | CASSEGPNQPQHF | TGTGCCAGCAGTGAGGGCCCCAATCAGCCCCAGCATTTT
- | TRBJ2-5 | 14 | - | TRBV9 | CASSVEAGQETQYF | TGTGCCAGCAGCGTAGAAGCAGGGCAAGAGACCCAGTACTTC
- | TRBJ2-6 | 16 | - | TRBV2 | CASSGDLPSGANVLTF | TGTGCCAGCAGTGGGGACTTACCCTCTGGGGCCAACGTCCTGACTTTC
- | TRBJ2-4 | 14 | - | TRBV28 | CASSSRGAGNIQYF | TGTGCCAGCAGTTCTCGGGGGGCAGGCAACATTCAGTACTTC
- | TRBJ2-3 | 11 | - | TRBV19 | CASRNTDTQYF | TGTGCCAGTAGGAACACAGATACGCAGTATTTT
- | TRBJ2-1 | 15 | - | TRBV20-1 | CSARVERSSYNEQFF | TGCAGTGCTAGAGTGGAGCGGAGCTCCTACAATGAGCAGTTCTTC
- | TRBJ2-1 | 14 | - | TRBV19 | CASSPLRSYNEQFF | TGTGCCAGTAGTCCACTCCGCAGTTACAATGAGCAGTTCTTC
- | TRBJ2-4 | 14 | - | TRBV11-3 | CASSGATEQNIQYF | TGTGCCAGCAGCGGGGCTACAGAGCAAAACATTCAGTACTTC
once | TRBJ1-2 | 14 | - | TRBV4-3 | CASSTDGMPYGYTF | TGCGCCAGCAGCACCGACGGGATGCCCTATGGCTACACCTTC
- | TRBJ1-2 | 16 | - | TRBV4-3 | CASSQDRSLANYGYTF | TGCGCCAGCAGCCAAGATCGCAGCCTTGCTAACTATGGCTACACCTTC
- | TRBJ2-6 | 15 | - | TRBV30 | CAWSVGGSGANVLTF | TGTGCCTGGAGTGTAGGGGGCTCTGGGGCCAACGTCCTGACTTTC
- | TRBJ2-1 | 13 | - | TRBV11-2 | CASSLRAPNEQFF | TGTGCCAGCAGCTTACGGGCCCCCAATGAGCAGTTCTTC
- | TRBJ1-3 | 12 | - | TRBV7-9 | CASSESTGIRVF | TGTGCCAGCAGCGAAAGCACAGGGATAAGAGTTTTT
- | TRBJ2-5 | 15 | - | TRBV15 | CATSRDLDPQETQYF | TGTGCCACCAGCAGAGATTTGGACCCCCAAGAGACCCAGTACTTC
- | TRBJ2-6 | 18 | - | TRBV7-8 | CASSLVGRELSGANVLTF | TGTGCCAGCAGCTTAGTTGGCAGGGAACTTTCTGGGGCCAACGTCCTGACTTTC
- | TRBJ2-1 | 17 | - | TRBV11-1 | CASGPGQGAVSYNEQFF | TGTGCCAGCGGACCAGGCCAAGGAGCGGTCTCGTACAATGAGCAGTTCTTC
- | TRBJ2-1 | 16 | TRBD2 | TRBV2 | CASRNTSGGYYNEQFF | TGTGCCAGCAGAAACACTAGCGGGGGGTACTACAATGAGCAGTTCTTC
- | TRBJ2-3 | 16 | TRBD2 | TRBV7-3 | CASSSPGGGAADTQYF | TGTGCCAGCAGCTCCCCCGGCGGGGGGGCTGCAGATACGCAGTATTTT
- | TRBJ2-7 | 12 | - | TRBV25-1 | CASSISPNEQYF | TGTGCCAGCAGTATCTCGCCTAATGAGCAGTACTTC
- | TRBJ1-6 | 12 | TRBD1 | TRBV5-6 | CASSLGTGDRSF | TGTGCCAGCAGCTTGGGTACGGGGGACAGGTCTTTT
- | TRBJ1-4 | 16 | - | TRBV4-1 | CASSQGESRGGEKLFF | TGCGCCAGCAGCCAAGGGGAATCCAGGGGTGGTGAAAAACTGTTTTTT
- | TRBJ2-3 | 14 | TRBD2 | TRBV9 | CASSTSGGTDTQYF | TGTGCCAGCAGCACTAGCGGGGGCACAGATACGCAGTATTTT
- | TRBJ2-3 | 16 | - | TRBV29-1 | CSVEDNRLGGPDTQYF | TGCAGCGTTGAAGACAACAGGTTAGGGGGTCCAGATACGCAGTATTTT
once | TRBJ2-7 | 15 | TRBD2 | TRBV7-9 | CASSTSGGAGYEQYF | TGTGCCAGCAGCACAAGCGGGGGGGCCGGGTACGAGCAGTACTTC
- | TRBJ2-7 | 13 | TRBD2 | TRBV12-3/TRBV12-4 | CASSSGGLNEQYF | TGTGCCAGCAGTTCGGGGGGTTTAAACGAGCAGTACTTC
- | TRBJ2-3 | 14 | - | TRBV9 | CASSVGSATDTQYF | TGTGCCAGCAGCGTGGGGTCAGCTACAGATACGCAGTATTTT
once | TRBJ1-2 | 13 | - | TRBV12-3/TRBV12-4 | CASSFQGSFGYTF | TGTGCCAGCAGTTTTCAGGGTTCCTTTGGCTACACCTTC